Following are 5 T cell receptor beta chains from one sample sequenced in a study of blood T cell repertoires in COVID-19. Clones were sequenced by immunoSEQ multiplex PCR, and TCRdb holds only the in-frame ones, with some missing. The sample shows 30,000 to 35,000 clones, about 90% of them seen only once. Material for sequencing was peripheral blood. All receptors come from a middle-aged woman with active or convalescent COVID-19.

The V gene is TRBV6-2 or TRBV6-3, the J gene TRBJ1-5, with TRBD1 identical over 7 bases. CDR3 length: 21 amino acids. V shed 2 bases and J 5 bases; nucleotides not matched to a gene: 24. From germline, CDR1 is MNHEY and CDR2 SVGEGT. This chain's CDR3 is CASSYDGTLPGATGYHQPQHF. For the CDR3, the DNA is TGTGCCAGCAGTTACGACGGCACGTTGCCGGGGGCGACAGGGTACCATCAGCCCCAGCATTTT.

CDR3 amino acids: CASSHGTNTEAFF. Here the CDR3 DNA reads TGTGCCAGCAGTCATGGGACAAACACTGAAGCTTTCTTT. The chain couples TRBV25-1 to TRBJ1-1, with D possibly being TRBD1 (6 bases). CDR1 is MGHDK and CDR2 is SYGVNS in the germline V gene. This CDR3 has 13 amino acids. V lost 5 bases, J lost 2 bases, and 9 bases lay in between.

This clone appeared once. As DNA, the CDR3 is TGTGCCAGCAGCTTAGTTCGGGGAGGAAATCAGCCCCAGCATTTT. Its protein product is CASSLVRGGNQPQHF. V is TRBV7-2 and J is TRBJ1-5; D is unclear. This CDR3 contains 15 residues. From germline, CDR1 is SGHTA and CDR2 FQGNSA. Deletions cut 1 base from V and 4 bases from J, with 11 bases between.

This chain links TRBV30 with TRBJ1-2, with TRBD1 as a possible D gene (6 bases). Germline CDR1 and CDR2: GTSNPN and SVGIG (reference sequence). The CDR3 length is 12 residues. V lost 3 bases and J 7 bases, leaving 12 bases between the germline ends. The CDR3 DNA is TGTGCCTGGAGCTTGACAGGACGTGGCTACACCTTC. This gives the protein CAWSLTGRGYTF.

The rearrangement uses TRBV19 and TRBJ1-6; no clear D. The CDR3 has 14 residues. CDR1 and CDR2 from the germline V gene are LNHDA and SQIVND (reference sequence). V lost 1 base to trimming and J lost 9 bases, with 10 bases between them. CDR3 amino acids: CASSIGGGGSPLHF. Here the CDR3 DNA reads TGTGCCAGTAGTATAGGAGGAGGCGGTTCACCCCTCCACTTT.